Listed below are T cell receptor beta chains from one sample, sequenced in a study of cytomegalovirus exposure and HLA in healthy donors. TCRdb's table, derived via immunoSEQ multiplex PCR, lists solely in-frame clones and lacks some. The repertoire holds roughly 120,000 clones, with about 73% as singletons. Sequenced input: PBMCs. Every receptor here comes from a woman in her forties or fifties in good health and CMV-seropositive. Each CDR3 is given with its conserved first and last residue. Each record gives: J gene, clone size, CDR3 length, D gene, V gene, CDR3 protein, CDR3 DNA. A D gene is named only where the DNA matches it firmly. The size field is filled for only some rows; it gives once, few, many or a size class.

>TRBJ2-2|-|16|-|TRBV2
CASSVRGGGLAGELFF
TGTGCCAGCAGTGTTCGGGGCGGGGGCCTTGCCGGGGAGCTGTTTTTT
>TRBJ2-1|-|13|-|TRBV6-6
CASSYGGSNEQFF
TGTGCCAGCAGTTACGGAGGGTCCAATGAGCAGTTCTTC
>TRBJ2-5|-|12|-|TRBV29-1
CSARPPEETQYF
TGCAGCGCCCGCCCCCCGGAAGAGACCCAGTACTTC
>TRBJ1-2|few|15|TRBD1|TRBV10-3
CAISEQGGADYGYTF
TGTGCCATCAGTGAGCAGGGGGGCGCGGATTATGGCTACACCTTC
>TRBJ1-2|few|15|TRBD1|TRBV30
CAWSLDRVEVDGYTF
TGTGCCTGGAGCCTGGACAGGGTAGAGGTAGATGGCTACACCTTC
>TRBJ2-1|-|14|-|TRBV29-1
CSVARSSSYNEQFF
TGCAGCGTTGCCAGGTCAAGCTCCTACAATGAGCAGTTCTTC
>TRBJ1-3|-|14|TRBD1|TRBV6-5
CASAQGHSGNTIYF
TGTGCCAGCGCACAGGGGCATTCTGGAAACACCATATATTTT
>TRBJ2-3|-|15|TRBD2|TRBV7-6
CASSLAGGDTDTQYF
TGTGCCAGCAGCTTAGCGGGGGGGGACACAGATACGCAGTATTTT
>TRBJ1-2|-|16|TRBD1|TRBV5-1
CASSWGQGAYGYGYTF
TGCGCCAGCAGCTGGGGACAGGGGGCATATGGCTATGGCTACACCTTC
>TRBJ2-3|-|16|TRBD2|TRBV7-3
CASSLGSGGGADTQYF
TGTGCCAGCAGCTTAGGGAGCGGGGGTGGTGCAGATACGCAGTATTTT
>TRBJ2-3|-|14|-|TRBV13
CASSLGTNTDTQYF
TGTGCCAGCAGCTTAGGGACTAACACAGATACGCAGTATTTT
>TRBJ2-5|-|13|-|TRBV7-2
CASSSSGQETQYF
-
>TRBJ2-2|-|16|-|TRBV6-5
CASSSADGKNTGELFF
TGTGCCAGCAGTTCCGCCGACGGGAAGAACACCGGGGAGCTGTTTTTT
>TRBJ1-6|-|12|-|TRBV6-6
CASSGGNSPLHF
TGTGCCAGCAGCGGAGGTAATTCACCCCTCCACTTT
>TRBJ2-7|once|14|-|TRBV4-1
CASSQRTMVQEQYF
TGCGCCAGCAGCCAACGGACAATGGTACAGGAGCAGTACTTC
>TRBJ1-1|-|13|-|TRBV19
CASRTRMNTEAFF
TGTGCCAGTAGGACACGTATGAACACTGAAGCTTTCTTT
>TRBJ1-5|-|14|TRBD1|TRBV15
CATSGQGARQPRHF
TGTGCCACCAGTGGGCAGGGGGCTAGACAGCCCCGGCATTTT
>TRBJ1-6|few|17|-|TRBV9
CASSVGAGPTLNSPLHF
TGTGCCAGCAGCGTAGGGGCAGGGCCGACCCTTAATTCACCCCTCCACTTT
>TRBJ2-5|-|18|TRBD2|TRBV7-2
CASSLVASGGRDWETQYF
TGTGCCAGCAGCTTAGTCGCTAGCGGGGGGAGGGACTGGGAGACCCAGTACTTC
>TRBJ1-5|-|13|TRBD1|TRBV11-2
CASSWDSSQPQHF
TGTGCCAGCAGCTGGGACAGCTCTCAGCCCCAGCATTTT
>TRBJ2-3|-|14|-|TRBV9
CASSVAAATDTQYF
TGTGCCAGCAGCGTAGCAGCGGCCACAGATACGCAGTATTTT
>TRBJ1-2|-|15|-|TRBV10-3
CAISESAGSNYGYTF
TGTGCCATCAGTGAGTCAGCAGGGTCTAACTATGGCTACACCTTC
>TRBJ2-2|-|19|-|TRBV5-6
CASTPDGRGWLANTGELFF
TGTGCCAGCACCCCCGATGGGCGGGGATGGCTAGCAAACACCGGGGAGCTGTTTTTT
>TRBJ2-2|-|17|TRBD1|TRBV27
CASSLYAGGHNTGELFF
TGTGCCAGCAGTTTATACGCAGGGGGACATAACACCGGGGAGCTGTTTTTT
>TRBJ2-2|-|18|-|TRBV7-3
CASSQVPPGVGNTGELFF
TGTGCCAGCAGCCAAGTACCTCCAGGGGTCGGCAACACCGGGGAGCTGTTTTTT
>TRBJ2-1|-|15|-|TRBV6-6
CAIKLSPSSYNEQFF
TGTGCCATCAAGCTTTCACCAAGCTCCTACAATGAGCAGTTCTTC
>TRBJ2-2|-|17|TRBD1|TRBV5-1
CASSLKDRVWRTGELFF
TGCGCCAGCAGCTTGAAAGACAGGGTATGGCGTACCGGGGAGCTGTTTTTT
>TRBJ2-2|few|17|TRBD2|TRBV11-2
CASTVVGGGALTGELFF
TGTGCCAGCACCGTGGTGGGCGGGGGGGCCCTCACCGGGGAGCTGTTTTTT
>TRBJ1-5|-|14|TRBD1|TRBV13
CASSKQGSNQPQHF
TGTGCCAGCAGTAAACAGGGGAGCAATCAGCCCCAGCATTTT
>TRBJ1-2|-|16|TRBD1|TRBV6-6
CASRLDGQVANYGYTF
TGTGCCAGCAGGTTAGATGGACAGGTAGCTAACTATGGCTACACCTTC
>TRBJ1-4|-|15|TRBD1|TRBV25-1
CASSVTGGKREKLFF
TGTGCCAGCAGTGTCACAGGGGGTAAACGGGAAAAACTGTTTTTT
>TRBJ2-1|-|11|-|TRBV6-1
CASSESSEQFF
TGTGCCAGCAGTGAGTCTAGTGAGCAGTTCTTC
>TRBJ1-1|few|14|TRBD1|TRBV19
CASNPGQGATEAFF
TGTGCCAGTAACCCAGGACAGGGGGCCACTGAAGCTTTCTTT
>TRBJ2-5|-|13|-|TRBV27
CASSLRSRETQYF
TGTGCCAGCAGTCTACGGTCCCGAGAGACCCAGTACTTC
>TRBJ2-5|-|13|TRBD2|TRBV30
CAWSGDYPLEQYF
TGTGCCTGGAGTGGGGACTACCCCTTGGAGCAGTACTTC
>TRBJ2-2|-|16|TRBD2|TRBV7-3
CASSPATSGAAGELFF
TGTGCCAGCAGCCCGGCGACTAGCGGGGCCGCCGGGGAGCTGTTTTTT
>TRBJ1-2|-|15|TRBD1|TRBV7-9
CSSSLTGTGGSSYTF
TGTTCCAGCAGCCTAACCGGGACAGGGGGCTCATCCTACACCTTC
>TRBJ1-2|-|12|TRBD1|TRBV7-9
CATEGRGLGYTF
TGTGCCACCGAGGGCAGGGGGCTTGGCTACACCTTC
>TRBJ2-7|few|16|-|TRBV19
CASSSQTGSITYEQYF
TGTGCCAGTAGTTCACAAACAGGGAGCATCACCTACGAGCAGTACTTC
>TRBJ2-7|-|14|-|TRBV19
CASSLRTNSYEQYF
TGTGCCAGTAGCCTCAGGACAAACTCCTACGAGCAGTACTTC
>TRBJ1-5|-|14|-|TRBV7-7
CASSVLGGHQPQHF
TGTGCCAGCAGCGTGCTCGGGGGGCATCAGCCCCAGCATTTT
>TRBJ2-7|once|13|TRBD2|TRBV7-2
CASSLAGQYEQYF
TGTGCCAGCAGCCTAGCGGGGCAATACGAGCAGTACTTC
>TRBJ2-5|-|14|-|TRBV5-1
CASSFSGFVETQYF
TGCGCCAGCAGCTTCTCAGGGTTCGTGGAGACCCAGTACTTC
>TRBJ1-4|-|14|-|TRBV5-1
CASSIGQPGEKLFF
TGCGCCAGCAGCATTGGACAGCCCGGTGAAAAACTGTTTTTT
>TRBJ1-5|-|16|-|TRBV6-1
CASSEGRPIENQPQHF
TGTGCCAGCAGTGAAGGCAGGCCAATTGAGAATCAGCCCCAGCATTTT
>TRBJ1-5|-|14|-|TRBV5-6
CASSNQGWGQPQHF
TGTGCCAGCAGCAATCAGGGTTGGGGACAGCCCCAGCATTTT